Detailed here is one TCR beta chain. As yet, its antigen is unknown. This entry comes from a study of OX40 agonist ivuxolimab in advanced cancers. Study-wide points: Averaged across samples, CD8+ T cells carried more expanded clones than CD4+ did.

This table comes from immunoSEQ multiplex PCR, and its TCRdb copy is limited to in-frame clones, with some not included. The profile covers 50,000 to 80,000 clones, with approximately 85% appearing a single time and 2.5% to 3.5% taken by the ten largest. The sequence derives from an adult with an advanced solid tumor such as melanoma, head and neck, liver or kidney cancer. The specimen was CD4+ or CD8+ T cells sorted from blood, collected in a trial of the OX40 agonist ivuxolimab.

In DNA form, the CDR3 reads TGCAGTGCTACCCAGGGAATCGGAACTTTCTTT. This gives the protein CSATQGIGTFF. The chain has TRBV20-1 and TRBJ1-1; possible D gene TRBD1, 5 bases. This CDR3 region has 11 residues. With 4 bases removed from V and 12 bases from J, the gap between germline ends came to 15 bases. In germline, CDR1 is DFQATT, CDR2 SNEGSKA (reference sequence).